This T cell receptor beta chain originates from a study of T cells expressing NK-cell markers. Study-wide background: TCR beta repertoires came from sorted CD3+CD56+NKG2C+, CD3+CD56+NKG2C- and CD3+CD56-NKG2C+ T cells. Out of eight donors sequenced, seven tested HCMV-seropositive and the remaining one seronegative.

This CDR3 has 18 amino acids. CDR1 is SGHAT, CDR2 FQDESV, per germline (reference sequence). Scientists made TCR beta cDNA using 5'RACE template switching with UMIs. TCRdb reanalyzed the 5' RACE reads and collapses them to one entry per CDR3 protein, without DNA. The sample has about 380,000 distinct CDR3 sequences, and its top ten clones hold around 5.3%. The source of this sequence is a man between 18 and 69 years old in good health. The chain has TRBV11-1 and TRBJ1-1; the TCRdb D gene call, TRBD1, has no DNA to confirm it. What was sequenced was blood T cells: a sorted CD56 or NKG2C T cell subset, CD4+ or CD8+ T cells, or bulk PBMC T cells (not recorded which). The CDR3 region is CASSHRGGGFRENTEAFF.